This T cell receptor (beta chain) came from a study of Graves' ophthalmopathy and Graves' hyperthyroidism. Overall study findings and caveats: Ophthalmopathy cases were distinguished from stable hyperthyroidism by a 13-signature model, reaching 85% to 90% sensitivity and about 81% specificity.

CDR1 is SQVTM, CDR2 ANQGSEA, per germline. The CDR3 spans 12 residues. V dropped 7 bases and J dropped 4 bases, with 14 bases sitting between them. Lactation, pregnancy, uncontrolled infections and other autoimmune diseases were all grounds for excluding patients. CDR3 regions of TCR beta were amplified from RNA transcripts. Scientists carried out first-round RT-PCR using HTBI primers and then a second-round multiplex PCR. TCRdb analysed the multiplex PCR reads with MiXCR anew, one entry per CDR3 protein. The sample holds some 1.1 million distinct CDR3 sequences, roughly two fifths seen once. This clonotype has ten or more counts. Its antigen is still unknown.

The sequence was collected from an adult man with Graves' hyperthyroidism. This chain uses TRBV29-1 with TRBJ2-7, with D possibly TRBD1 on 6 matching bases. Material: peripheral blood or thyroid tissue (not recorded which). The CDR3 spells CSAGQRTYEQYF. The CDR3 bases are TGCAGCGCCGGACAGCGTACGTACGAGCAGTACTTC.